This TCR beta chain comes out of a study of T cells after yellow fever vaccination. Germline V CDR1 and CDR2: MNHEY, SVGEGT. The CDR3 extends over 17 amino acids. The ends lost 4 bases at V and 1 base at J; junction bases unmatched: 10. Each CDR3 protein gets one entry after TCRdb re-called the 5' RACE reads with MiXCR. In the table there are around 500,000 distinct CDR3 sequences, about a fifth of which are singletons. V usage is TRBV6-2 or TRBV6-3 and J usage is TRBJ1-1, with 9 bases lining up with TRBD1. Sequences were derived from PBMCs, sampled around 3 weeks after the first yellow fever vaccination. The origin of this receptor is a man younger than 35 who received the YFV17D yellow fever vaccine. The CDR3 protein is CASSLPGQGYSNTEAFF. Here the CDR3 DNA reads TGTGCCAGCAGTTTACCGGGACAGGGCTACTCGAACACTGAAGCTTTCTTT.